These 11 T cell receptor beta chains share one sample of origin, sequenced in a study of blood T cells in healthy people across ages. Using a J-beta primer mix together with a sample-barcoded 5' primer, a second PCR was run for roughly 6 to 12 cycles. TCRdb itself ran the 5' RACE reads through MiXCR, one entry per CDR3 protein. The sample has around 990,000 distinct CDR3 sequences, more than 30% seen once. Input material: blood. The receptors derive from a man aged 18 to 30 in good health.

The chain is built from TRBV6-5 and TRBJ1-1; D might be TRBD1 (5 bases). Per the germline V gene, CDR1 is MNHEY and CDR2 is SVGAGI. V gave up 0 bases and J gave up 7 bases, with 9 bases separating them. The CDR3 is 13 residues long. CDR3 sequence reads: CASSYSIGVEAFF. In DNA, the CDR3 is TGTGCCAGCAGTTACTCGATAGGGGTTGAAGCTTTCTTT.

In its sample, this clonotype was seen a few times. The V and J genes are TRBV4-3 and TRBJ2-1, with D perhaps matching TRBD2 (5 bases). V was pared by 0 bases and J by 7 bases, with 10 bases between. Germline V gives CDR1 LGHNA, CDR2 YSLEER. This CDR3 comprises 14 residues. The CDR3 DNA is TGCGCCAGCAGCCAAGACAGTGAGCGGAATGAGCAGTTCTTC. This encodes CASSQDSERNEQFF.

This clonotype was counted a few times. The genes are TRBV12-3 or TRBV12-4 and TRBJ2-1; a possible D gene is TRBD2 (6 bases). The CDR3 covers 14 residues. V was shortened by 2 bases and J by 5 bases, with 10 bases between the two germline ends. CDR3 sequence (DNA): TGTGCCAGCAGTTTAAGACGCGGGGACAATGAGCAGTTCTTC. Protein product: CASSLRRGDNEQFF.

This CDR3 is CASSAIFGSNTEAFF. Here the CDR3 DNA reads TGTGCCAGCAGTGCAATCTTTGGATCGAACACTGAAGCTTTCTTT. V and J are TRBV6-5 and TRBJ1-1; D not resolved. The CDR3 totals 15 residues. Trimming stripped 5 bases from V and 1 base from J, with 14 bases between. The germline V gene has CDR1 MNHEY and CDR2 SVGAGI.

This clonotype has more than one count but fewer than ten. V and J are TRBV28 and TRBJ2-3; D may be TRBD1 (6 bases). Deletions cut 11 bases from V and 2 bases from J, with 11 bases between. Germline-derived CDR1 and CDR2 are MDHEN and SYDVKM. This CDR3 is built from 12 residues. CDR3 DNA sequence: TGTGCCCATGGACAGAACACAGATACGCAGTATTTT. Translating it yields CAHGQNTDTQYF.

This chain connects TRBV27 to TRBJ1-5, with D uncertain. The CDR3 has 15 amino acids. The V end was cut by 0 bases, the J end by 7 bases, with 13 bases between. CDR1 and CDR2 from the germline V gene are MNHEY and SMNVEV (reference sequence). In nucleotides, the CDR3 is TGTGCCAGCAGTTTATCCTCGGTAGAATGGCAGCCCCAGCATTTT. Amino acid sequence: CASSLSSVEWQPQHF.

This clonotype has a handful of counts. The chain combines TRBV3-1 with TRBJ1-5; D perhaps matches TRBD1 (6 bases). Per germline, CDR1 LGHDT and CDR2 YNNKEL (reference sequence). Trimming pared 11 bases from V and 5 bases from J, leaving 13 bases between. The CDR3 runs to 12 residues. The CDR3 sequence: CASATGDQPQHF. CDR3 nucleotides: TGTGCCTCAGCGACAGGAGATCAGCCCCAGCATTTT.

This rearrangement joins TRBV21-1 to TRBJ1-1; the D call in the table, TRBD1, was not verified against the DNA. TRBV21-1 is given as a pseudogene. The length of the CDR3 is 14 residues. This CDR3 reads CASIRTGPNTEAFF. The CDR3 nucleotides are TGTGCCAGCATACGGACAGGTCCGAACACTGAAGCTTTCTTT.

The V gene is TRBV12-5, the J gene TRBJ1-6; 10 positions agree with TRBD1. V lost 3 bases to trimming and J lost 10 bases; unmatched junction nucleotides: 3. Germline V gene sequence: CDR1 LGHNT, CDR2 FRNRAP. The CDR3 spans 14 residues. CDR3 in DNA: TGTGCTAGTGGTTTCGGACAGGGGGTATCACCCCTCCACTTT. This gives the protein CASGFGQGVSPLHF.

This clonotype has at least ten counts. This chain connects TRBV27 to TRBJ2-3; tentative D call: TRBD2 (6 bases). The CDR3 covers 16 residues. The V gene's germline CDR1 is MNHEY and CDR2 SMNVEV (reference sequence). The V and J ends lost 8 bases and 2 bases respectively, with 20 bases between them. CDR3 in DNA: TGTGCCAGCTCCTACGAGGCGGGACTTCCCACAGATACGCAGTATTTT. Its translation is CASSYEAGLPTDTQYF.

This chain uses TRBV20-1 with TRBJ1-1; weak D call: TRBD1 (5 bases). The ends were cut back, 7 bases at V and 1 base at J, with 10 bases in the middle. The germline V gene has CDR1 DFQATT and CDR2 SNEGSKA (reference sequence). The CDR3 has 12 residues. The CDR3 loop reads CSGRTRNTEAFF. Here the CDR3 DNA reads TGCAGTGGACGGACAAGGAACACTGAAGCTTTCTTT.